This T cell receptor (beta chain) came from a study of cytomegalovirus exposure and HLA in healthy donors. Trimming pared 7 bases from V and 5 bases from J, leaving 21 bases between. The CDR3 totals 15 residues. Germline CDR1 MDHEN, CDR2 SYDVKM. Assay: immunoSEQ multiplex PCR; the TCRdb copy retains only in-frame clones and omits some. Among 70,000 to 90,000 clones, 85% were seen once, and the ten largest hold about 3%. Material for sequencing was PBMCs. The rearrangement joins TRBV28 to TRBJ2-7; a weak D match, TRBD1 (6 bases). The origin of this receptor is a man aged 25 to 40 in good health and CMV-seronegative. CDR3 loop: CASKIRGRNLHEQYF. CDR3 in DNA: TGTGCCAGCAAAATCAGGGGACGGAATCTCCACGAGCAGTACTTC.